The 15 T cell receptor beta chains given below trace back to one sample, sequenced in a study of tumour-infiltrating T cells in Burkitt lymphoma. The method was immunoSEQ multiplex PCR; TCRdb's version includes in-frame clones alone and lacks a portion of them. The repertoire holds over 900 clones, with 15% to 20% as singletons. Sample: tumor tissue. The source is a human donor with Burkitt lymphoma.

This chain links TRBV7-9 with TRBJ2-1; D is undetermined. This CDR3 spans 14 amino acids. The V gene's germline CDR1 is SEHNR and CDR2 FQNEAQ (reference sequence). Trimming removed 3 bases from V and 6 bases from J, with 12 bases in between. The CDR3 loop is CASSLSVSINEQFF. CDR3 nucleotide sequence: TGTGCCAGCAGCTTGAGTGTTAGCATCAATGAGCAGTTCTTC.

V gene TRBV2 combines with J gene TRBJ2-2; 10 bases agree with TRBD2. CDR1 is SNHLY, CDR2 FYNNEI, per germline. The CDR3 totals 14 residues. The junction had 2 bases not matched to a gene; V was cut back by 4 bases and J by 6 bases. The CDR3 coding sequence is TGTGCCAGCAGTGGGCTAGCGGGGGCCGGGGAGCTGTTTTTT. This translates into CASSGLAGAGELFF.

In this sample, this clone turned up a few times. The V gene is TRBV5-6, the J gene TRBJ1-5; D is ambiguous. Looked up from germline, CDR1 is SGHDT and CDR2 is YYEEEE. This CDR3 region has 12 residues. Trimming stripped 1 base from V and 9 bases from J, with 8 bases between. In DNA, the CDR3 is TGTGCCAGCAGCTTGCGGGGTGGGCCCCAGCATTTT. It is translated as CASSLRGGPQHF.

This clone was seen more than once but under ten times. The V and J genes are TRBV5-5 and TRBJ1-1; D possibly corresponds to TRBD1 (6 bases). This CDR3 spans 11 amino acids. The V gene's germline CDR1 is SGHKS and CDR2 YYEKEE (reference sequence). The ends were cut back, 7 bases at V and 6 bases at J, with 10 bases in the middle. DNA of the CDR3: TGTGCCAGCCCTGGGGGCCCTGAAGCTTTCTTT. Its protein is CASPGGPEAFF.

This clone was seen a handful of times. The chain uses TRBV5-4 and TRBJ2-7; TRBD2 agrees at 8 bases. This CDR3 region has 16 residues. The germline gives CDR1 SGHNT, CDR2 YYREEE (reference sequence). V lost 1 base to trimming and J lost 2 bases; unmatched junction nucleotides: 8. The CDR3 region has the DNA TGTGCCAGCAGCTTGACCTCCCTAGCGGGCCCCTACGAGCAGTACTTC. It encodes CASSLTSLAGPYEQYF.

The sample holds a few counts of this clone. The rearrangement joins TRBV5-1 to TRBJ1-3; D not resolved. CDR1 SGHRS and CDR2 YFSETQ come from the germline V gene. This CDR3 is built from 14 residues. Trimming stripped 0 bases from V and 3 bases from J, with 7 bases between. The DNA for the CDR3 is TGCGCCAGCAGCTTGGGAGGAGGTGGAAACACCATATATTTT. It specifies CASSLGGGGNTIYF.

The rearrangement links TRBV27 to TRBJ2-5, with D perhaps TRBD2 (6 bases). The CDR3 has 13 residues. V shed 6 bases and J shed 4 bases, with 12 bases lying between them. Germline assignment: CDR1 MNHEY and CDR2 SMNVEV (reference sequence). CDR3 loop: CASSPGLAETQYF. Here the CDR3 DNA reads TGTGCCAGCAGCCCGGGACTGGCAGAGACCCAGTACTTC.

This sequence joins TRBV19 and TRBJ1-6; D is undetermined. The CDR3 covers 13 residues. CDR1 and CDR2 from the germline V gene are LNHDA and SQIVND (reference sequence). Trimming removed 5 bases at V and 11 bases at J, with 13 bases between. The CDR3 reads CASSWKGQTPLHF. CDR3 nucleotide sequence: TGTGCCAGTAGTTGGAAAGGCCAGACACCCCTCCACTTT.

In this sample, this clone turned up a few times. The chain couples TRBV5-1 to TRBJ2-5; D unclear. Germline values: CDR1 SGHRS, CDR2 YFSETQ. This CDR3 has 12 amino acids. Trimming cost V 2 bases and J 0 bases, with 2 bases left between them. Here the CDR3 DNA reads TGCGCCAGCAGCTTCGACCAAGAGACCCAGTACTTC. Protein sequence: CASSFDQETQYF.

The chain combines TRBV28 with TRBJ1-5; 8 nucleotides line up with TRBD1. Trimming removed 6 bases from V and 3 bases from J; junction bases left unmatched: 4. Germline V gives CDR1 MDHEN, CDR2 SYDVKM. This CDR3 has 14 amino acids. CDR3 nucleotide sequence: TGTGCCAGCAGCGACAGGGGCGTCAATCAGCCCCAGCATTTT. Its protein is CASSDRGVNQPQHF.

V gene TRBV12-5 combines with J gene TRBJ2-3, with D perhaps matching TRBD2 (6 bases). Germline values: CDR1 LGHNT, CDR2 FRNRAP. There are 18 residues in the CDR3. Trimming stripped 2 bases from V and 5 bases from J, with 23 bases between. CDR3 protein: CASGLPNARLAREDTQYF. The CDR3 DNA sequence: TGTGCTAGTGGTTTGCCCAACGCGCGGCTAGCGAGGGAAGATACGCAGTATTTT.

A few counts support this clone. This chain joins TRBV5-4 and TRBJ2-5; TRBD1 matches 8 bases. The CDR3 sequence is 16 residues long. The V gene end was trimmed by 4 bases and the J gene end by 4 bases; junction bases not matched to a gene: 12. In germline, CDR1 is SGHNT, CDR2 YYREEE (reference sequence). The CDR3 sequence is CASSHNRGAQGETQYF. CDR3 DNA: TGTGCCAGCAGCCATAACAGGGGGGCTCAAGGAGAGACCCAGTACTTC.

The chain links TRBV7-8 to TRBJ1-2; D gene uncertain. The CDR3 is made up of 14 amino acids. Germline CDR1 is SGHVS and CDR2 is FQNEAQ. V was pared by 5 bases and J by 2 bases, with 12 bases between. The CDR3 loop is CASSTAGLNYGYTF. The CDR3 coding sequence is TGTGCCAGCAGCACGGCAGGTCTAAACTATGGCTACACCTTC. The full variable domain, its missing parts supplied by reference TRBV7-8 and TRBJ1-2, is GAGVSQSPRYKVAKRGQDVALRCDPISGHVSLFWYQQALGQGPEFLTYFQNEAQLDKSGLPSDRFFAERPEGSVSTLKIQRTQQEDSAVYLCASSTAGLNYGYTFGSGTRLTVV.

This clone was seen a handful of times. This CDR3 reads CASSYSTSWNQPQHF. CDR3 sequence (DNA): TGTGCCAGCAGTTACTCGACCAGTTGGAATCAGCCCCAGCATTTT. V is TRBV6-6 and J is TRBJ1-5; D remains unclear. This CDR3 spans 15 amino acids. V was pared by 0 bases and J by 4 bases, with 10 bases between. Germline V gene lookup returns CDR1 MNHNY and CDR2 SVGAGI (reference sequence).

This clone was seen a few times. The chain carries TRBV5-1 and TRBJ2-7, with 9 bases identical to TRBD2. There are 15 residues in the CDR3. Germline trimming cut 0 bases from V and 6 bases from J; bases unmatched to any gene: 7. Germline V gene lookup returns CDR1 SGHRS and CDR2 YFSETQ. The CDR3 nucleotides are TGCGCCAGCAGCTTGGCGACTAGCGGAATGAGCGAGCAGTACTTC. Its translation is CASSLATSGMSEQYF.